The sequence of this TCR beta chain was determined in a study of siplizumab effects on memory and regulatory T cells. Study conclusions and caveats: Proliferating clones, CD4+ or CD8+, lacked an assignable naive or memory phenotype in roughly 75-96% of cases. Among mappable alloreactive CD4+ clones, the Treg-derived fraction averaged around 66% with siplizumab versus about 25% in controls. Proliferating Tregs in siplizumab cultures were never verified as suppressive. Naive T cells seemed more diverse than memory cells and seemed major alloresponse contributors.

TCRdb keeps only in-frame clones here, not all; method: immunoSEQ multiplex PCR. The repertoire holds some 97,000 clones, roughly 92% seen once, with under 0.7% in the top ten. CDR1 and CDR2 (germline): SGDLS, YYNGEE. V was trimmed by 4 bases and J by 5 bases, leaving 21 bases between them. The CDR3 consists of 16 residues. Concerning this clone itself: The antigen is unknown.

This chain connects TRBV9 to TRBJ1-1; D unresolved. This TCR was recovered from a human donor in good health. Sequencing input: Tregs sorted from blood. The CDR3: CASSLPQLNMGTEAFF. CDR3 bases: TGTGCCAGCAGCCTCCCCCAGCTGAACATGGGGACTGAAGCTTTCTTT.